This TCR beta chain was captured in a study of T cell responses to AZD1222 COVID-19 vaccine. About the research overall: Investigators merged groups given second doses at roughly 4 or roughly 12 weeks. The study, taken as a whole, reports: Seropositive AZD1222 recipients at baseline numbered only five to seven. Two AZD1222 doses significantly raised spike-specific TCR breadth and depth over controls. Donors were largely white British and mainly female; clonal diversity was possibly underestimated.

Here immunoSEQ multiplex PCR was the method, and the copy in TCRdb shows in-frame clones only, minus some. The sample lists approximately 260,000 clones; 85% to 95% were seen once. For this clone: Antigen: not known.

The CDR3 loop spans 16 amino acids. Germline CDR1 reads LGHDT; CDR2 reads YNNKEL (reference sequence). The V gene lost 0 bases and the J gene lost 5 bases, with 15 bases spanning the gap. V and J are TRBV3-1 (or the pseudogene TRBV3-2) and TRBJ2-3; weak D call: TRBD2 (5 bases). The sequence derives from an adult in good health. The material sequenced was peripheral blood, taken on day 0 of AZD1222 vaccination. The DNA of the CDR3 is TGTGCCAGCAGCCAAGAAGGAAGGCTAGCCGGAGATACGCAGTATTTT. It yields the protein CASSQEGRLAGDTQYF.